This entry lists 19 T cell receptor beta chains sequenced from one sample in a study of T cells after yellow fever vaccination. TCRdb reanalysed the 5' RACE reads using MiXCR and keeps one entry per CDR3 protein. The table records roughly 350,000 distinct CDR3 sequences, roughly 3.9% of them present only once. The sample was PBMCs, taken 5 days after the yellow fever booster vaccination. The receptors here all came from a young man who received the YFV17D yellow fever vaccine.

This clonotype has more than one count but fewer than ten. The chain uses TRBV5-1 and TRBJ1-4; weak D call: TRBD1 (5 bases). The CDR3 spans 15 residues. Germline V lookup: CDR1 SGHRS, CDR2 YFSETQ. V was cut by 1 base and J by 2 bases, with 9 bases left in between. CDR3 nucleotides: TGCGCCAGCAGCTTGTTGGGGGGGACTAATGAAAAACTGTTTTTT. Protein: CASSLLGGTNEKLFF.

This clonotype was counted only a few times. This chain connects TRBV9 to TRBJ2-4; 10 bases align to TRBD2. Germline CDR1 is SGDLS and CDR2 is YYNGEE. Losses at the gene ends were 2 bases for V and 8 bases for J; bases not matched to a gene: 7. The CDR3 has 15 amino acids. The CDR3 protein is CASSVGLTSGYIQYF. CDR3 in DNA: TGTGCCAGCAGCGTGGGTCTGACTAGCGGGTACATTCAGTACTTC.

Concerning this clonotype: An end of the junction differs from the germline gene, which may be a read error. The chain recombines TRBV5-6 with TRBJ1-2, with 7 nucleotides matching TRBD1. This CDR3 has 12 residues. Germline V CDR1 and CDR2: SGHDT, YYEEEE. CDR3 in DNA: TGTGCCAGCAGCTTGGGGACAGGTTGGAATTCCTTC. It specifies CASSLGTGWNSF.

This clonotype was picked up a small number of times. V gene TRBV4-3 combines with J gene TRBJ1-4, with D maybe TRBD1 (5 bases). CDR1 and CDR2 (germline): LGHNA, YSLEER. V lost 5 bases and J 8 bases, leaving 15 bases between the germline ends. CDR3 size: 14 residues. The CDR3 region is CASSEGHLGEKLFF. CDR3 coding DNA: TGCGCCAGCAGCGAAGGACACCTCGGAGAAAAACTGTTTTTT.

This clonotype was recorded a few times. The chain carries TRBV27 and TRBJ2-4; D not resolved. Between the trimmed V and J ends, which lost 0 bases and 6 bases, there was a span of 9 bases. The CDR3 contains 14 residues. The germline CDR1 and CDR2 sequences are MNHEY and SMNVEV (reference sequence). The DNA of the CDR3 is TGTGCCAGCAGTTTATCCCACCGATTAAACATTCAGTACTTC. This translates into CASSLSHRLNIQYF.

This clonotype has ten or more counts. The rearrangement links TRBV7-9 to TRBJ2-5; TRBD2 might be the D (6 bases). The CDR3 runs to 14 residues. The V and J ends lost 6 bases and 2 bases respectively, with 13 bases between them. Germline V CDR1 and CDR2: SEHNR, FQNEAQ (reference sequence). This CDR3 is CASRSLALQETQYF. CDR3 DNA sequence: TGTGCCAGCAGATCGCTAGCGCTTCAAGAGACCCAGTACTTC.

The chain uses TRBV6-2 or TRBV6-3 and TRBJ1-2; no definite D call. CDR3 length: 13 residues. V shed 4 bases and J shed 3 bases, with 9 bases lying between them. The germline CDR1 and CDR2 sequences are MNHEY and SVGEGT. Here the CDR3 reads CASSSDGYYGYTF. CDR3 nucleotides: TGTGCCAGCAGTTCCGACGGTTACTATGGCTACACCTTC.

This clonotype was detected only a few times. The CDR3 DNA reads TGCGCCAGCAGCCTGTATGGGGGCACTGAAGCTTTCTTT. It is translated as CASSLYGGTEAFF. This chain uses TRBV4-1 with TRBJ1-1; possible D gene TRBD1, 5 bases. Trimming removed 4 bases from V and 4 bases from J, with 10 bases in between. The CDR3 extends over 13 amino acids. The V gene's germline CDR1 is MGHRA and CDR2 YSYEKL.

This clonotype has a handful of counts. The V gene is TRBV4-1, the J gene TRBJ2-1; no reliable D call. CDR3 length equals 16 residues. Deletions cut 0 bases from V and 0 bases from J, with 9 bases between. Germline V lookup: CDR1 MGHRA, CDR2 YSYEKL. The CDR3 sequence is CASSQDGDNSYNEQFF. Written as DNA, the CDR3 is TGCGCCAGCAGCCAAGATGGGGATAACTCCTACAATGAGCAGTTCTTC.

This clonotype was detected only a few times. This chain connects TRBV7-9 to TRBJ2-1, with a weak D call TRBD1 (5 bases). The V gene lost 1 base and the J gene lost 8 bases, with 15 bases spanning the gap. The length of the CDR3 is 15 residues. Germline CDR1 is SEHNR and CDR2 is FQNEAQ (reference sequence). In nucleotides, the CDR3 is TGTGCCAGCAGCTTAGGTGTCCCCAAGGGGTATGAGCAGTTCTTC. Amino acids: CASSLGVPKGYEQFF.

This clonotype was found a few times. This chain links TRBV18 with TRBJ2-5; D gene ambiguous. This CDR3 is 15 amino acids long. CDR1 KGHSH and CDR2 LQKENI come from the germline V gene. Between the trimmed V and J ends, which lost 8 bases and 4 bases, there was a span of 20 bases. The CDR3 region is CASTNTPGSPETQYF. The CDR3, as DNA: TGTGCCAGCACCAACACCCCTGGCTCCCCAGAGACCCAGTACTTC.

The chain uses TRBV12-3 or TRBV12-4 and TRBJ1-2; D might be TRBD1 (6 bases). V was clipped by 2 bases and J by 6 bases, with 13 bases between them. The CDR3 length is 14 residues. The CDR3 bases are TGTGCCAGCAGTTTAACAGGGACAATGAATGGCTACACCTTC. Amino acid sequence: CASSLTGTMNGYTF.

This clonotype appeared many times. This chain links TRBV7-2 with TRBJ2-5; TRBD2 aligns across 10 bases. The V segment lost 6 bases and the J segment 6 bases; nucleotides outside the gene matches: 7. This CDR3 spans 14 amino acids. CDR1 and CDR2 from the germline V gene are SGHTA and FQGNSA. Written as DNA, the CDR3 is TGTGCCAGCAGTCAGCGGGGGGGCAGGCAGACCCAGTACTTC. Translated: CASSQRGGRQTQYF.

The J gene is TRBJ2-5, the V gene TRBV10-3; D may be TRBD1 (5 bases). V was clipped by 1 base and J by 4 bases, with 7 bases between them. The CDR3 is 13 residues long. Germline assignment: CDR1 ENHRY and CDR2 SYGVKD. The CDR3 DNA reads as TGTGCCATCAGTGAGTACCAGGGAGAGACCCAGTACTTC. Protein sequence: CAISEYQGETQYF.

Many counts were recorded for this clonotype. The chain joins TRBV7-2 to TRBJ2-7, with 7 bases fitting TRBD1. This CDR3 is 14 amino acids long. Trimming at V came to 1 base and at J to 2 bases, leaving 2 bases not matched to a gene. Looked up from germline, CDR1 is SGHTA and CDR2 is FQGNSA. The CDR3 coding sequence is TGTGCCAGCAGCTTAGGGGGACAGACCTACGAGCAGTACTTC. This sequence encodes CASSLGGQTYEQYF.

This clonotype was seen many times. The chain couples TRBV2 to TRBJ2-7; TRBD1 matches at 8 bases. The V and J ends lost 2 bases and 0 bases, in that order; junction bases with no gene match: 0. The CDR3 totals 14 residues. The germline CDR1 and CDR2 sequences are SNHLY and FYNNEI. As DNA, the CDR3 is TGTGCCAGCAGTGAACAGGGGGCCTCCTACGAGCAGTACTTC. This sequence encodes CASSEQGASYEQYF. Using reference TRBV2 and TRBJ2-7 for the parts outside the CDR3, the full variable domain is EPEVTQTPSHQVTQMGQEVILRCVPISNHLYFYWYRQILGQKVEFLVSFYNNEISEKSEIFDDQFSVERPDGSNFTLKIRSTKLEDSAMYFCASSEQGASYEQYFGPGTRLTVT.

The rearrangement links TRBV5-1 to TRBJ1-5; D unresolved. The germline V gene has CDR1 SGHRS and CDR2 YFSETQ. The CDR3 runs to 17 residues. V was clipped by 3 bases and J by 9 bases, with 25 bases between them. CDR3 nucleotide sequence: TGCGCCAGCAGCTACGTTCTGTCCGTCCCTCCTAGACGGCCCCAGCATTTT. It encodes CASSYVLSVPPRRPQHF.

The rearrangement joins TRBV20-1 to TRBJ1-6, with TRBD1 identical over 7 bases. CDR3 length: 15 amino acids. Trimming took 0 bases from V and 10 from J; bases not matched to a gene: 9. The germline gives CDR1 DFQATT, CDR2 SNEGSKA (reference sequence). The CDR3 region is CSAREFNRGKSPLHF. The CDR3 DNA reads as TGCAGTGCTAGAGAATTTAACAGGGGAAAATCACCCCTCCACTTT.

This clonotype has more than one count but fewer than ten. V is TRBV12-3 or TRBV12-4 and J is TRBJ2-3; D is uncertain. Trimming stripped 3 bases from V and 2 bases from J, with 6 bases between. The CDR3 has 13 residues. CDR3 DNA: TGTGCCAGCAGTTTTGCCCACACAGATACGCAGTATTTT. Its translation is CASSFAHTDTQYF.